This T cell receptor (beta chain) was sequenced for a study of Ad26.COV2.S vaccination and SARS-CoV-2 variants. About the study: Donor joined the COV1001 Ad26.COV2.S trial arm. In the study, Ad26.COV2.S was injected intramuscularly once, or twice 56 days apart.

CDR1 is MNHEY and CDR2 is SMNVEV in the germline V gene (reference sequence). Deletions cut 5 bases from V and 7 bases from J, with 15 bases between. The CDR3 totals 14 residues. Note on this clone: The antigen is not known.

Treatment reported: roughly 20 received Ad26.COV2.S at low or high dose, single or two shots; several received placebo; per-sample allocation not given. Sampling took place 63 days after the first vaccine or placebo injection. Study-wide points: Breadth and depth estimates from TCRs may understate total T cell responses.

Profiling relied on immunoSEQ multiplex PCR, and the TCRdb table lists in-frame clones only, not all of them. The table shows about 470,000 clones, with less than 95% occurring only once. Sample: peripheral blood, taken in a trial of Ad26.COV2.S vaccine versus placebo. The origin of this receptor is a person between 18 and 65 years old who received the Ad26.COV2.S COVID-19 vaccine or a placebo. The V gene is TRBV27, the J gene TRBJ2-1; D could derive from TRBD1 or TRBD2 (5 bases each). CDR3 amino acids: CASSAGAEGNEQFF. CDR3 sequence (DNA): TGTGCCAGCAGTGCTGGGGCTGAGGGTAATGAGCAGTTCTTC.